Here is one T cell receptor beta chain with its context. These data belong to a study of T-cell reconstitution after alpha-beta-depleted transplantation in children. Preparation of the TCRbeta library was carried out with unique molecular identifiers. TCRdb re-derived calls from the PCR reads in MiXCR, one entry per CDR3 protein. Among about 340,000 distinct CDR3 sequences listed, about 9.4% were seen once. CDR1 and CDR2 from the germline V gene are SNHLY and FYNNEI. This CDR3 contains 18 residues. Germline trimming cut 10 bases from V and 3 bases from J; bases unmatched to any gene: 20. This TCR was recovered from a human donor who donated a stem cell graft to a child with acute lymphoblastic leukemia. The source was PBMCs from the stem cell graft donor, collected from the stem cell graft. The gene calls are TRBV2 and TRBJ2-1, with 8 nucleotides matching TRBD2. The CDR3 sequence is CAICLSTSGEQFYNEQFF. DNA of the CDR3: TGTGCCATCTGTTTAAGTACTAGCGGTGAACAATTCTACAATGAGCAGTTCTTC.